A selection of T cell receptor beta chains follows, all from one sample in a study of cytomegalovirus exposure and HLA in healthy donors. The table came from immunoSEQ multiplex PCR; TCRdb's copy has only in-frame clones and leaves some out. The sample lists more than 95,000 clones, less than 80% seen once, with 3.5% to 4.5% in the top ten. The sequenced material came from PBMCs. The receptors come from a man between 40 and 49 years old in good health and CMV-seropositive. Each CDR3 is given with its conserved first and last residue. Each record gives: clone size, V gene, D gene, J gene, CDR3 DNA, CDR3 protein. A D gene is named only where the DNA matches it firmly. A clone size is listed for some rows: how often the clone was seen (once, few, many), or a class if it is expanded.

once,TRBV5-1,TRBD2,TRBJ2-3,TGCGCCAGCAGCTTGGTTGGTAGCGGGACAATCACAGATACGCAGTATTTT,CASSLVGSGTITDTQYF
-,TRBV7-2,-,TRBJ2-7,TGTGCCAGCAGCCCCCATAGGACAGCCTACGAGCAGTACTTC,CASSPHRTAYEQYF
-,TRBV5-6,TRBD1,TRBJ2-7,TGTGCCAGCAGCTCCAAAGGGGCGGACAGGGCCTACGAGCAGTACTTC,CASSSKGADRAYEQYF
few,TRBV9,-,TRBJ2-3,TGTGCCAGCAGCGTAGTTGACGGGGAACTCACAGATACGCAGTATTTT,CASSVVDGELTDTQYF
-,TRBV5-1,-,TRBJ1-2,TGCGCCAGCAGCTTGGAGGGGTCGGCTAACTATGGCTACACCTTC,CASSLEGSANYGYTF
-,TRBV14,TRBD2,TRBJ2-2,TGTGCCAGCAGCCCCCGACTAGCGGGTACCGGGGAGCTGTTTTTT,CASSPRLAGTGELFF
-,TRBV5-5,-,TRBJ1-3,TGTGCCAGCAGACCGGCGTTGGGGGCCGGTGGAAACACCATATATTTT,CASRPALGAGGNTIYF
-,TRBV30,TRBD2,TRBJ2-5,TGTGCCGGGGGAGGGCAGGCGGAGACCCAGTACTTC,CAGGGQAETQYF
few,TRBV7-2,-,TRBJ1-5,TGTGCCAGCAGCTTAGAATACGGGAGGAATCAGCCCCAGCATTTT,CASSLEYGRNQPQHF
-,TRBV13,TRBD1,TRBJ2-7,TGTGCCAGCAGCTTAAGCTTGCAGGGGGCATTAAGGGAGCAGTACTTC,CASSLSLQGALREQYF
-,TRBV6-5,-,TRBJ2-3,TGTGCCAGCAGTTACCTAGATACGCAGTATTTT,CASSYLDTQYF
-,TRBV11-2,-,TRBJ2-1,TGTGCCAGCACCTCAGTTGACTCCCGCCGTAGCAAGTACAATGAGCAGTTCTTC,CASTSVDSRRSKYNEQFF
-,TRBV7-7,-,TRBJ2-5,TGTGCTAGCAGCGAGCGGGCCTCAGACCGAGAGACCCAGTACTTC,CASSERASDRETQYF
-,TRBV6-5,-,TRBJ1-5,TGTGCCAGCAGTCCCGACAGTAGCAATCAGCCCCAGCATTTT,CASSPDSSNQPQHF
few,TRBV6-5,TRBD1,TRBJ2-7,TGTGCCAGCAGCCCTGGGACAGTTCTCAACGAGCAGTACTTC,CASSPGTVLNEQYF
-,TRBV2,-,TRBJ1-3,TGTGCCAGCAGTTTGACATCAGAGAACACCATATATTTT,CASSLTSENTIYF
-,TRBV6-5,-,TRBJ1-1,TGTGCCAGCAGACCGAGGGGAGGCACTGAAGCTTTCTTT,CASRPRGGTEAFF
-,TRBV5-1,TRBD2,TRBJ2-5,TGCGCCAGCAGCTTGGATCCCGGGAGGGTCCAAGAGGCCCAGTACTTC,CASSLDPGRVQEAQYF
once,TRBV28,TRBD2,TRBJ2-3,TGTGCCAGCACAGTTACTCTTAATGGACTAGCGGGAGAGTGGAGCACAGATACGCAGTATTTT,CASTVTLNGLAGEWSTDTQYF
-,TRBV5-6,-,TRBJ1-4,TGTGCCAGCAGCTTGAGGGGCGGTAATGAAAAACTGTTTTTT,CASSLRGGNEKLFF
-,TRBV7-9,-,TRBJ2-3,TGTGCCAGCAGCTTAGCGGGAGCTGCAGATACGCAGTATTTT,CASSLAGAADTQYF
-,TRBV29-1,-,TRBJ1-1,TGCACTGGGGGGGAGGAGACTGAAGCTTTCTTT,CTGGEETEAFF
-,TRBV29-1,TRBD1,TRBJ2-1,TGCAGCGTTGGGGGGGCGACAGGGGCCAGGGGGCACAATGAGCAGTTCTTC,CSVGGATGARGHNEQFF
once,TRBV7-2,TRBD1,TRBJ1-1,TGTGCCAGCAGCCCCCAGACAGGGACACTGAACACTGAAGCTTTCTTT,CASSPQTGTLNTEAFF
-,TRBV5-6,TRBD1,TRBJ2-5,TGTGCCAGCAGCTTCCGACAGGGGGATGAGACCCAGTACTTC,CASSFRQGDETQYF
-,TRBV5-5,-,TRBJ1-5,TGTGCCAGCAGCTTGATGGGGGGGAATCAGCCCCAGCATTTT,CASSLMGGNQPQHF
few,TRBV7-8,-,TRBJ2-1,TGTGCCAGCAGGAGCCGGCCGGGTAGCAGTTCCTACAATGAGCAGTTCTTC,CASRSRPGSSSYNEQFF
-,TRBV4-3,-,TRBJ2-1,TGCGCCAGCAGCCAAGATCGACAGCTCCAAGAGCAGTTCTTC,CASSQDRQLQEQFF
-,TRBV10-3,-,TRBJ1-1,TGTGCCACAGGGGACGGCTCCATGAACACTGAAGCTTTCTTT,CATGDGSMNTEAFF
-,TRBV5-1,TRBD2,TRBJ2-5,TGCGCCAGCAGCTTGGGCAGGGAGGGAGAGACCCAGTACTTC,CASSLGREGETQYF
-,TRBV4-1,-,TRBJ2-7,TGCGCCAGCAGCCCCGACCAGGCTAATTACTACGAGCAGTACTTC,CASSPDQANYYEQYF
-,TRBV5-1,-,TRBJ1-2,TGCGCCAGCAGCTCTCAGGGGAACTATGGCTACACCTTC,CASSSQGNYGYTF
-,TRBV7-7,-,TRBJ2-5,TGTGCCAGCAGCGTAACGAGTACGCGGGATCCCCAGTACTTC,CASSVTSTRDPQYF
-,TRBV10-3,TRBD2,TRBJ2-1,TGTGCCATCAGTGACCAGGGACTAGCGGGATGGGAGTTCTTC,CAISDQGLAGWEFF
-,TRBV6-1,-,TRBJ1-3,TGTGCCAGCAGTGAAGAAGGGCAGGGTGGAAACACCATATATTTT,CASSEEGQGGNTIYF
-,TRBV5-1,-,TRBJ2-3,TGCGCCAGCAGCTTGGGACAGGTCAGCACAGATACGCAGTATTTT,CASSLGQVSTDTQYF
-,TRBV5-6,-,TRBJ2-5,TGTGCCAGCAGCTTGTTGCGGGGAGAGACCCAGTACTTC,CASSLLRGETQYF
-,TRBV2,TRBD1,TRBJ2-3,TGTGCCAGCAGTGAATTGGGGACAGGGAGAACAGATACGCAGTATTTT,CASSELGTGRTDTQYF
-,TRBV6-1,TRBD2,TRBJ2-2,TGTGCCAGCAGTGAATTCATAGCGGGGGGAAACACCGGGGAGCTGTTTTTT,CASSEFIAGGNTGELFF
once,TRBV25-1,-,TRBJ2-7,TGTGCCAGCAGTCAACGCCCCCTCACTAGCCGGGCTGAGCAGTACTTC,CASSQRPLTSRAEQYF
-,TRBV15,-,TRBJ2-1,TGTGCCACCAGCGGGGACTTCAGCTCCTACAATGAGCAGTTCTTC,CATSGDFSSYNEQFF
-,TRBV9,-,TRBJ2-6,TGTGCCAGCAGCGCACGCCAATTCCTACTCGACTCTGGGGCCAACGTCCTGACTTTC,CASSARQFLLDSGANVLTF
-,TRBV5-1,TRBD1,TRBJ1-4,TGCGCCAGCAGCTTGGCCATCAGGGGGGCCGATGAAAAACTGTTTTTT,CASSLAIRGADEKLFF
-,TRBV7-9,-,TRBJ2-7,TGTGCCAGCAGCCTGACAGGTCACGAGCAGTACTTC,CASSLTGHEQYF
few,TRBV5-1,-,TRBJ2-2,TGCGCCAGCAGCTTGGCCGGAGGGAACACCGGGGAGCTGTTTTTT,CASSLAGGNTGELFF
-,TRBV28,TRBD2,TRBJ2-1,TGTGCCAGCAGTTTGAGCGGGAAGTCCTACAATGAGCAGTTCTTC,CASSLSGKSYNEQFF
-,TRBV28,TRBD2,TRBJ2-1,TGTGCCAGCAGGCGGGAGCCGAGCTCCTACAATGAGCAGTTCTTC,CASRREPSSYNEQFF
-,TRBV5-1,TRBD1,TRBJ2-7,TGCGCCAGCACAACGGGACAGGGGACGTACGAGCAGTACTTC,CASTTGQGTYEQYF
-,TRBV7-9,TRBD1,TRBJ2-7,TGTGCCAGCAGCTTAGGGGGGACAGGCACCTACGAGCAGTACTTC,CASSLGGTGTYEQYF
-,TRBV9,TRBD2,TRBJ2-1,TGTGCCAGCAGCAGCGGGAGCTCCTACAATGAGCAGTTCTTC,CASSSGSSYNEQFF
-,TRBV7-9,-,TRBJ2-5,TGTTCCAGCAGCTCAGGGGAGACCCAGTACTTC,CSSSSGETQYF
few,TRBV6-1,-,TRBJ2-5,TGTGCCAGCAGTGAGTCGGAGACCCAGTACTTC,CASSESETQYF
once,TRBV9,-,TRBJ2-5,TGTGCCAGCAGTAATACTAGAGCCCCATCCCTCCAAGAGACCCAGTACTTC,CASSNTRAPSLQETQYF
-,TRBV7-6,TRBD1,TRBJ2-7,TGTGCCAGCAGCTTCCAGGGGGACGAGCAGTACTTC,CASSFQGDEQYF
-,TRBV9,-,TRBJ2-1,TGTGCCAGCAGCCGCTCTGGCCTTACCTACAATGAGCAGTTCTTC,CASSRSGLTYNEQFF
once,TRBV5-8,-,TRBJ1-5,TGTGCCAGCAGTCCCGGGGATCAGCCCCAGCATTTT,CASSPGDQPQHF
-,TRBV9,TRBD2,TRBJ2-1,TGTGCCAGCAGCGTAGAGGGGACTAGCGGCTACAATGAGCAGTTCTTC,CASSVEGTSGYNEQFF
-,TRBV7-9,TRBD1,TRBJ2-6,TGTGCCAGCAGACTAGCGGATGGGACAGGGGGGTCTGGGGCCAACGTCCTGACTTTC,CASRLADGTGGSGANVLTF
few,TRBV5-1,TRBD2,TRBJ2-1,TGCGCCAGCAGCTTTTTTGGACTAGCGGGAGGCAATGAGCAGTTCTTC,CASSFFGLAGGNEQFF
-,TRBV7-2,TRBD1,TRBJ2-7,TGTGCCAGCAGCTTAAGCGGGACAGGGAGGTACGAGCAGTACTTC,CASSLSGTGRYEQYF